The T cell receptor (beta chain) described here comes from a study of blood T cells in healthy people across ages (dated by TCRdb to 2013 to 2016). For the study in its entirety: In model experiments, roughly one uniquely barcoded TCR beta cDNA molecule per two T cells was captured by template switching. Using deep sequencing normalized with unique cDNA molecular identifiers, the study measured how TCR beta repertoire diversity changes with age. The donors were split into four age groups: young (average about 16 years), middle-aged (around 40), aged (over 55) and long-lived (approximately 80). Donors of different ages were randomly distributed across sequencing lanes to avoid experimental bias. For two donors (one aged 18 to 30 and one aged 80 or older), the study analyzed two additional independent replicas of 1 million unique cDNA reads from the same blood draw. Paper-wide results and their limitations: Estimates of total diversity from one million sequenced T cells were regarded as lower bounds and underestimates. Because the CMV infection status of the donors was unknown, age-related changes in expanded clonotypes may potentially have been confounded. Since profiling was done on bulk unsorted PBMCs, naive and antigen-experienced compartments could not be conclusively compared. There was a strong correlation between observed TCR beta diversity and the percentage of naive T cells measured by flow cytometry. As age increased, observed TCR beta diversity per million T cells dropped in a roughly linear way, and a significant reduction was already evident by age approximately 40. Compared with the aged group, the long-lived group had more naive CD4+ T cells, fewer expanded clones and increased TCR diversity, suggesting age selection.

The germline V gene (reference sequence) gives CDR1 as DFQATT and CDR2 as SNEGSKA. The CDR3 has 15 amino acids, counting the end cysteine and phenylalanine. Of the read, only the CDR3 DNA is kept; its 45 bases are in frame from base 1. Trimmed from V: 8 bases; trimmed from J: 7 bases; junction bases lacking a gene match: 15. The donors were roughly 39 Caucasian individuals from Russia, aged roughly 6 to 95 years, who were systemically healthy. Each donor gave roughly 11 milliliters of peripheral blood, drawn into EDTA-treated Vacutainer tubes. Ficoll-Paque density-gradient centrifugation was used to isolate PBMCs, with at least 6 million per sample. Total RNA, at least 5.5 micrograms per sample, was extracted from PBMCs with Trizol reagent. Naive CD45RAhigh/CD27high T cell percentages were measured by flow cytometry on a PBMC aliquot from every donor. A word on this clonotype: The clone's antigen remains unknown. No per-base quality is available; no much larger clone lies one base away.

Preparation of the library involved 5' RACE. Sequencing instrument: Illumina HiSeq 2500. A second about 6 to 11 cycle PCR used a sample-barcoded 5' primer and a J-beta primer mix. Each TCR beta cDNA molecule received a unique molecular identifier from a template-switch 5' adaptor carrying 12 random nucleotides. Each sample yielded at least 3 million CDR3-containing paired-end reads. First-strand cDNA was synthesized from all RNA with the Mint cDNA synthesis kit, primed by a TRBC-specific oligonucleotide. Following uracil-DNA glycosylase treatment, all cDNA underwent a first 18-cycle PCR with the universal primers M1SS and BC2_uni_R. The authors processed their data as follows. For normalization, 1 million high-quality reads, each with a distinct molecular identifier, were randomly selected from each sample. Instead of being binned into consensus sequences, reads with shared molecular identifiers were discarded. MiTCR, with a Q25 quality threshold and the strictest error-elimination algorithm, was used for CDR3 identification, clonotype clustering and error correction. A nonparametric unseen species model with Euler transformation was used to estimate a lower bound on total TCR beta diversity. TCRdb reanalyzed the raw reads on its own, using fastp at Q25 for trimming and MiXCR for clone calling, and kept in-frame beta chains. Identical CDR3 proteins give one entry, which carries the most common genes and DNA. These V and J calls are TCRdb output, not the study's own analysis. Recorded for this sample are over a million distinct CDR3 sequences; around 59% of them occurred a single time. 6.7% of the sample is held by the ten biggest clonotypes.

Sequencing used blood. Recombination joined TRBV20-1 with TRBJ2-1; TRBD2 aligns with 9 central bases. This TCR came from a man between 18 and 29 years old in good health. The CDR3 here reads CSTRGPSGMGNEQFF. The nucleotide sequence is given as TGCAGTACTCGAGGGCCTAGCGGGATGGGGAATGAGCAGTTCTTC.